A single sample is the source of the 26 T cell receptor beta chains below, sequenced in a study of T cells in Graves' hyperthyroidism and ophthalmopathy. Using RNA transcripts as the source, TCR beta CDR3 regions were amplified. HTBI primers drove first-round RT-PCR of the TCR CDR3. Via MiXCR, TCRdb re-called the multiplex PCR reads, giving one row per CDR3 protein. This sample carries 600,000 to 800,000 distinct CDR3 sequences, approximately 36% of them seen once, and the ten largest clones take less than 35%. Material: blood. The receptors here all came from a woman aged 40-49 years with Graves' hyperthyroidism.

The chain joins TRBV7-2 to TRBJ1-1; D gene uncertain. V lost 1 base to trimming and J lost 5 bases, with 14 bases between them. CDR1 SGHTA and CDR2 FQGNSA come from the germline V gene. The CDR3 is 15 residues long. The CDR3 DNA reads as TGTGCCAGCAGCTTAGAAGGGCCGGGGAGAACTGAAGCTTTCTTT. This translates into CASSLEGPGRTEAFF.

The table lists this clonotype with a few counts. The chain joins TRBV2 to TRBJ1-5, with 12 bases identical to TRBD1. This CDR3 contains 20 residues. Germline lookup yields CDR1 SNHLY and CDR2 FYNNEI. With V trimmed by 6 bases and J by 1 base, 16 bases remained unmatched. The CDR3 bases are TGTGCCAGCAGCTACCCTTTTGGGACAGGGGGCGCGAGGAGCAATCAGCCCCAGCATTTT. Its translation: CASSYPFGTGGARSNQPQHF. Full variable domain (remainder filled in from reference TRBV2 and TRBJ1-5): EPEVTQTPSHQVTQMGQEVILRCVPISNHLYFYWYRQILGQKVEFLVSFYNNEISEKSEIFDDQFSVERPDGSNFTLKIRSTKLEDSAMYFCASSYPFGTGGARSNQPQHFGDGTRLSIL.

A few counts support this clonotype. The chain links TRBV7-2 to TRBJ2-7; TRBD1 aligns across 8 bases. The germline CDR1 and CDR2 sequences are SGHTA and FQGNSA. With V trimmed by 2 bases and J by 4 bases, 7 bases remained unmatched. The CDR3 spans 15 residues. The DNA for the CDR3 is TGTGCCAGCAGCTTATCAGGGACAGGCTTTTACGAGCAGTACTTC. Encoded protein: CASSLSGTGFYEQYF.

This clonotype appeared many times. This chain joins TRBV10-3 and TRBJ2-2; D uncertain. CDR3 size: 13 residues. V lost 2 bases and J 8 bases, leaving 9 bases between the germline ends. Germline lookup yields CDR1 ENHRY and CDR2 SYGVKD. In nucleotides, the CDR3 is TGTGCCATCAGTGAGAGAGAGACTGGGGAGCTGTTTTTT. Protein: CAISERETGELFF.

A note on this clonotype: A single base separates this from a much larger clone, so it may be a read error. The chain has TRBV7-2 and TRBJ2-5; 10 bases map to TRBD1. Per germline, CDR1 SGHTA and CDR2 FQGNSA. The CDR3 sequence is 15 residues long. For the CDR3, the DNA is TGTGCCAGCAGCGGCGGGACAGGGGTTGGAGAGACCCAGTGCTTC. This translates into CASSGGTGVGETQCF. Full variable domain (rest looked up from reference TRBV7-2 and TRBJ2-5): GAGVSQSPSNKVTEKGKDVELRCDPISGHTALYWYRQSLGQGLEFLIYFQGNSAPDKSGLPSDRFSAERTGGSVSTLTIQRTQQEDSAVYLCASSGGTGVGETQCFGPGTRLLVL.

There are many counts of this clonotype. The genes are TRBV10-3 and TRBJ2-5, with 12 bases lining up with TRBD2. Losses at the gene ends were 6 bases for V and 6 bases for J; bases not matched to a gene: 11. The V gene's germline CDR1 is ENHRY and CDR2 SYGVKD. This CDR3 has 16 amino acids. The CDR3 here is CAIRAGTSGPQKTQYF. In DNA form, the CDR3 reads TGTGCCATCAGGGCTGGGACTAGCGGGCCTCAAAAGACCCAGTACTTC.

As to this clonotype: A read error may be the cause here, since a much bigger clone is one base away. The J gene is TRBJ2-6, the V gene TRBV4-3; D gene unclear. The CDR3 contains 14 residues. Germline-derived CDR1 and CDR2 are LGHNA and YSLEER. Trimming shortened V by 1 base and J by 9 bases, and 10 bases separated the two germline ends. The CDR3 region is CASSQARKVNVLTF. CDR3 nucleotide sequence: TGCGCCAGCAGCCAAGCCCGTAAGGTCAACGTCCTGACTTTC.

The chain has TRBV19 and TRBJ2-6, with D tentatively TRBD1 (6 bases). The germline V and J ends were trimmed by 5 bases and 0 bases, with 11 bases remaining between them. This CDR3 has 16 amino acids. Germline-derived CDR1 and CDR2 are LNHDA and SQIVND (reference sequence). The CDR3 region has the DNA TGTGCCAGTAGTGCGACAGGTTTCTCTGGGGCCAACGTCCTGACTTTC. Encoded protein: CASSATGFSGANVLTF.

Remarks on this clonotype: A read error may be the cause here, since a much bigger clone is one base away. The chain's CDR3 is CASSSPGQGYSQDYGYIF. The DNA for the CDR3 is TGTGCCAGCAGCTCCCCGGGACAGGGATATTCTCAGGACTATGGCTACATCTTC. This rearrangement joins TRBV7-9 to TRBJ1-2; 9 bases are shared with TRBD1. Germline V CDR1 and CDR2: SEHNR, FQNEAQ (reference sequence). The CDR3 runs to 18 residues.

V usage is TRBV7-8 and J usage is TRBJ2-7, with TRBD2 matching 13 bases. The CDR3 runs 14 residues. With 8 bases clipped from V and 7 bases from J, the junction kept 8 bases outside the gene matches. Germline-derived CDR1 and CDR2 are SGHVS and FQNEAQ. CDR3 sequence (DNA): TGTGCCAGCCGTGGGACTAGCGGGAACAATGAGCAGTACTTC. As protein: CASRGTSGNNEQYF.

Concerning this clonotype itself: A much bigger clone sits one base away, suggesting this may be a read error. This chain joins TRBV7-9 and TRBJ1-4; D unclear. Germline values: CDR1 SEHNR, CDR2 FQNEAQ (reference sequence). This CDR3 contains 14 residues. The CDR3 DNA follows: TGTGCCAGCAGCTTCACTAACAGAAATGAAAAACCGTTTTTT. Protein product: CASSFTNRNEKPFF.

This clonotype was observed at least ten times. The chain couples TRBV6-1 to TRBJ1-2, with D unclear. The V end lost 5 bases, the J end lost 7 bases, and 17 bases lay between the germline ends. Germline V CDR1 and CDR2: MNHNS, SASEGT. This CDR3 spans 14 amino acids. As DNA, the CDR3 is TGTGCCAGCAGTACGGAGACGGAGCCAGCTGGCTACACCTTC. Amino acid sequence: CASSTETEPAGYTF.

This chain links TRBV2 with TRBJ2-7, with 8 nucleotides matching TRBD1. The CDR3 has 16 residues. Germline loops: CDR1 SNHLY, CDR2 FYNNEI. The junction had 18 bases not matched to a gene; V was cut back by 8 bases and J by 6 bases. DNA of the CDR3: TGTGCCAGCTCACAGGCTTCCCACAGGGGGTCGGGCGAGCAGTACTTC. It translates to CASSQASHRGSGEQYF.

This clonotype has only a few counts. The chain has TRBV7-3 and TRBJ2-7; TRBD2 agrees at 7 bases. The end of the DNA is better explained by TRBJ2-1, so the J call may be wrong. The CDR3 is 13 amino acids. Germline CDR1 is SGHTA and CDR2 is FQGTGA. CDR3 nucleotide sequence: TGTGCCAGCAGCCCAGCGGGGTTGAATGAGCAGTTCTTC. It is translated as CASSPAGLNEQFF.

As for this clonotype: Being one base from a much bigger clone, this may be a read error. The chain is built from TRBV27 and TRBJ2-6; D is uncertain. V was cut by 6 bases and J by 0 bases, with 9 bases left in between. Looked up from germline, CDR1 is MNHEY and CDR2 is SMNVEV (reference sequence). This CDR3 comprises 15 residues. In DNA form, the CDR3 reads TGTGCCAGCAGCAACCGATTCTCTGGGGCCAACGTCCTGACTTTC. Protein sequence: CASSNRFSGANVLTF.

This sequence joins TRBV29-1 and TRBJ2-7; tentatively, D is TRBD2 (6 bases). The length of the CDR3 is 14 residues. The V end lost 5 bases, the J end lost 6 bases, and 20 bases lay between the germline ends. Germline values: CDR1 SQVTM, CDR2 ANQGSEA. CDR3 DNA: TGCAGCGTTTCTACCCGTTCTAGCGCTGGCGAGCAGTACTTC. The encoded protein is CSVSTRSSAGEQYF.

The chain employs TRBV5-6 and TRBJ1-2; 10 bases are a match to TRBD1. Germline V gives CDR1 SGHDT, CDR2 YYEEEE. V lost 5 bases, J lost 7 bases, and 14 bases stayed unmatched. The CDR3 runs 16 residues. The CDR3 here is CASRRDRGWWDGGYTF. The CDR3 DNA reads TGTGCCAGCAGGAGGGACAGGGGTTGGTGGGACGGTGGCTACACCTTC.

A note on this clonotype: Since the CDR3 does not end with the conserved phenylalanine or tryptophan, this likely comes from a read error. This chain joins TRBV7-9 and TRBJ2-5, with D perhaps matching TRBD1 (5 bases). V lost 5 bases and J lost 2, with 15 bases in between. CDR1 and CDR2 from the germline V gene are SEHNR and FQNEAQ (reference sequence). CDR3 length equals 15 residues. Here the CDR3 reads CASSLLGVPQETQYL. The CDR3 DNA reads TGTGCCAGCAGCCTATTAGGGGTGCCGCAAGAGACCCAGTACCTC.

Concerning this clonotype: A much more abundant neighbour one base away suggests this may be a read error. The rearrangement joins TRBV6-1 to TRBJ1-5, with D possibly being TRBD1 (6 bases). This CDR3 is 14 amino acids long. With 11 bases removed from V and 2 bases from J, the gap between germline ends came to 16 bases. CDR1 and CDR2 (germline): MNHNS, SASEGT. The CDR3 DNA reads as TGTGCCGCACAGGGTTTTTCGGGCAATCAGCCCCAGCATTTT. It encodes CAAQGFSGNQPQHF.

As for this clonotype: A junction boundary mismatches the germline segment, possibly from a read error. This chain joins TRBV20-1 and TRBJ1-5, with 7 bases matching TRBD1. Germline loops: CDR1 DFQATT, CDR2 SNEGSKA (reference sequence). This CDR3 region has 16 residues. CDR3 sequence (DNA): TGCAGTGCTAGAGATCGAGGAAGGGGGCGAAATCAGCTCCAGCATTTT. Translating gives CSARDRGRGRNQLQHF.

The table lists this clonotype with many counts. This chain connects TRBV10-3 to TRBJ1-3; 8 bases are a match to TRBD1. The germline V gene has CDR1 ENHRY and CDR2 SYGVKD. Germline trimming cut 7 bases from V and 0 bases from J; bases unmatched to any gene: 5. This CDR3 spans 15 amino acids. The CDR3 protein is CAITRTGSSGNTIYF. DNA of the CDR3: TGTGCCATCACCCGGACAGGGAGCTCTGGAAACACCATATATTTT.

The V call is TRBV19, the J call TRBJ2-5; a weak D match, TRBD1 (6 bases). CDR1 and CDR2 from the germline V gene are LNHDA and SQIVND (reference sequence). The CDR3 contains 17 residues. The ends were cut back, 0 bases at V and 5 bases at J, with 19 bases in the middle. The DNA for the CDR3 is TGTGCCAGTAGTATAGACCCCCAAGTGGGGGCCGTGGAGACCCAGTACTTC. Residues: CASSIDPQVGAVETQYF.

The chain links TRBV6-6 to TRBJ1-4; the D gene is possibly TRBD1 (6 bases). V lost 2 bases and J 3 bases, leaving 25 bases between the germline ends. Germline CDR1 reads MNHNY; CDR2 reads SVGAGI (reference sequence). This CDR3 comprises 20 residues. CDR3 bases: TGTGCCAGCAGTTACAGCGAGGGTCAGGGGTTACAACTAGCTAATGAAAAACTGTTTTTT. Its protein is CASSYSEGQGLQLANEKLFF.

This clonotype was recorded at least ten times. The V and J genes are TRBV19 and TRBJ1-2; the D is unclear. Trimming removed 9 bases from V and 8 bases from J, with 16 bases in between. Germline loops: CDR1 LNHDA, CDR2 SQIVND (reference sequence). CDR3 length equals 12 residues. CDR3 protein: CASAFGEEGYTF. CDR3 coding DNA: TGTGCCAGCGCGTTTGGGGAGGAAGGCTACACCTTC.

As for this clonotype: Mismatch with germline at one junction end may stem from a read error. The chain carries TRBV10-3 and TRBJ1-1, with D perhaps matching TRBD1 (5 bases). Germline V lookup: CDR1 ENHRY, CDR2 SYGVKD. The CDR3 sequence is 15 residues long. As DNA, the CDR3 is TGTGCCAGCAGTTCCCCGGGACTGAGGAACACTGAAGCTTTCTTT. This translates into CASSSPGLRNTEAFF.

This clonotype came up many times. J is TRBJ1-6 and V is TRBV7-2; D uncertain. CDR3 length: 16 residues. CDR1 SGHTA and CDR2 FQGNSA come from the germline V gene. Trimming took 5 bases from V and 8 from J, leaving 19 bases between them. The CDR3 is CASSPLGGPPHSPLHF. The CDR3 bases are TGTGCCAGCAGCCCTCTGGGCGGGCCTCCCCATTCACCCCTCCACTTT.